This TCR beta chain was found in a study of CD8 T cells in ankylosing spondylitis. Study-level points and caveats: One TCR beta motif, made up of several highly homologous variants, appeared characteristic of ankylosing spondylitis blood. CD8+ cells made up the disease-linked clones, which were relatively rare in peripheral blood.

Germline lookup yields CDR1 SQVTM and CDR2 ANQGSEA. The CDR3 contains 14 residues. The J segment lost 8 bases and the V segment lost 6 bases, leaving 13 bases of the junction unmatched. There are many counts of this clonotype. Its antigen is still unknown. Making the TCR beta libraries involved quantitative 5'-RACE with molecular barcodes. Via MiXCR, TCRdb re-called the 5' RACE reads, giving one row per CDR3 protein. This table holds roughly 490,000 distinct CDR3 sequences, roughly 5.3% found once. The sequencing input was blood, either unsorted or a sorted T cell fraction (not recorded which). V and J are TRBV29-1 and TRBJ2-1; 7 positions agree with TRBD1. This clonotype originated in a male donor with ankylosing spondylitis. The DNA of the CDR3 is TGCAGCGTGTCAAGGGGGACAGAAGGGTATGAGCAGTTCTTC. This encodes CSVSRGTEGYEQFF.